This TCR beta chain was captured in a study of Ad26.COV2.S vaccination and SARS-CoV-2 variants. Study-level points and caveats: Placebo and vaccine recipients had non-spike TCR breadth that was similar.

As for this clone: No antigen is known for it.

CDR3 size: 18 residues. Unmatched junction bases numbered 12, after V lost 2 bases and J lost 3 bases. The germline V gene encodes CDR1 MNHEY and CDR2 SVGEGT. Noted treatment: about 20 received Ad26.COV2.S at low or high dose, single or two shots; 5 received placebo; per-sample allocation not given. It was on day 63 after the first vaccine or placebo injection that samples were taken. Whoever gave the sample was an adult aged 18-55 years in Boston. Method: immunoSEQ multiplex PCR; TCRdb's copy keeps in-frame clones and lacks some. The table has about 390,000 clones, roughly 90% seen once. This sequence joins TRBV6-2 or TRBV6-3 and TRBJ1-5; TRBD1 agrees at 8 bases. Sequences were derived from peripheral blood, sampled in a trial of Ad26.COV2.S vaccine versus placebo. This clonotype was sampled from a person aged 18-60 years who received the Ad26.COV2.S COVID-19 vaccine or a placebo. CDR3 region: CASSYLSGQGYNNQPQHF. The CDR3 nucleotides are TGTGCCAGCAGTTACCTCTCAGGACAGGGCTACAACAATCAGCCCCAGCATTTT.